This T cell receptor (beta chain) appears in the sequencing data of a study of control samples from healthy donors and cancer patients. The CDR3 contains 11 residues. In germline, CDR1 is SQVTM, CDR2 ANQGSEA. V dropped 3 bases and J dropped 3 bases, with 5 bases sitting between them. The assay was immunoSEQ multiplex PCR, and TCRdb's table has in-frame clones only and misses some. The sample consists of some 130,000 clones, about 92% of them appearing once. The TCR was taken from a man between 50 and 59 years old with head and neck cancer. What was sequenced was PBMCs. This chain joins TRBV29-1 and TRBJ1-1; the D is unclear. CDR3 in amino acids: CSVDRHTEAFF. Here the CDR3 DNA reads TGCAGCGTTGACAGACACACTGAAGCTTTCTTT.